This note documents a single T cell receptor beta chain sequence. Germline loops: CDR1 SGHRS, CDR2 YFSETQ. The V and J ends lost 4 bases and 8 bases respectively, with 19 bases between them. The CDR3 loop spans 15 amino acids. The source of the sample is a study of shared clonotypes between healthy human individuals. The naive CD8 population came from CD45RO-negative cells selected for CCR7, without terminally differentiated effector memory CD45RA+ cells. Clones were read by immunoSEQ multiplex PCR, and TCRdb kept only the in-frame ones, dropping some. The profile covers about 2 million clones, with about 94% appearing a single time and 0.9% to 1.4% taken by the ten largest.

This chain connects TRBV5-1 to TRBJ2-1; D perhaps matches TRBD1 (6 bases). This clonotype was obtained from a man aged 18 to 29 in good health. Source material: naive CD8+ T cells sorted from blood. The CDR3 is CASSPPTGTFDEQFF. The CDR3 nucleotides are TGCGCCAGCAGCCCTCCAACGGGGACATTCGATGAGCAGTTCTTC.